This section outlines one T cell receptor beta chain sequence together with its context. Its antigen is unknown. A read error may be the cause here, since a much bigger clone is one base away. This sample was taken from a study of blood T cells in healthy people across ages. This CDR3 contains 16 residues. Study-wide findings and caveats: In older individuals, TCR beta diversity per million T cells was lower, falling roughly linearly with age.

Donors ranged from roughly 6 to 95 years old and were healthy Caucasians in Russia. Per sample, extraction of total RNA gave at least 6 micrograms in every case. Alongside a J-beta primer mix, a sample-barcoded 5' primer served in a second PCR lasting roughly 6 to 11 cycles. A single record per CDR3 protein comes from TCRdb applying MiXCR to the 5' RACE reads. This table has approximately 400,000 distinct CDR3 sequences, 50% to 60% appearing once. This chain connects TRBV21-1 to TRBJ2-7; the table gives TRBD1 as D, unverified against the DNA. Judging by the DNA end, TRBJ2-5 fits better; the J call may be wrong. TRBV21-1 is termed a pseudogene. The sequencing sample was made of blood. The clonotype comes from a man in his 60s in good health. The CDR3 DNA is TGTGCCAGCAGCAGAGGACAGACCACCATGCAAAAGACCCAGTACTTC. Residues: CASSRGQTTMQKTQYF.